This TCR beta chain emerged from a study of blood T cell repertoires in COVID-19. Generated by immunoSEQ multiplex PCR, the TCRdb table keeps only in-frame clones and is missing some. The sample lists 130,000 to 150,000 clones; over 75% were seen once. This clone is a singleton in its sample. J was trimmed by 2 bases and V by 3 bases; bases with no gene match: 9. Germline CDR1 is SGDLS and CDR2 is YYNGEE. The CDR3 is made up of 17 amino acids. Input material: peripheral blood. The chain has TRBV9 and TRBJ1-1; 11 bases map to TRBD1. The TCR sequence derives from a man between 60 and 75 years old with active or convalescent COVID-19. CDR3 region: CASSAGGGQGDNTEAFF. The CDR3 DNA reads TGTGCCAGCAGCGCTGGAGGGGGACAGGGGGATAACACTGAAGCTTTCTTT.